This T cell receptor beta chain was identified in a study of OX40 agonist ivuxolimab in advanced cancers. Clones were sequenced by immunoSEQ multiplex PCR, and TCRdb holds only the in-frame ones, with some missing. The repertoire holds 130,000 or so clones, with just over 90% as singletons. The CDR3 is 13 residues long. V lost 2 bases and J lost 12, with 14 bases in between. Germline values: CDR1 MNHNS, CDR2 SASEGT. The origin of this receptor is an adult with an advanced solid tumor such as melanoma, head and neck, liver or kidney cancer. Sequenced here: CD4+ or CD8+ T cells sorted from blood, sampled in a trial of the OX40 agonist ivuxolimab. The rearrangement joins TRBV6-1 to TRBJ2-1; D remains ambiguous. The CDR3 sequence is CASSEIKAAPQFF. The CDR3 DNA sequence: TGTGCCAGCAGTGAAATAAAGGCGGCCCCGCAGTTCTTC.